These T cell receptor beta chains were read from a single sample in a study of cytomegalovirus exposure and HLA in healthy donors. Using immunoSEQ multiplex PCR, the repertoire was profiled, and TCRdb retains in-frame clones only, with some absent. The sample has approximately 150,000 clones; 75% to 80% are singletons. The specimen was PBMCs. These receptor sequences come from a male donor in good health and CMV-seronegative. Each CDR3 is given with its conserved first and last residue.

CDR3: CASSSGQGGNQPQHF; V: TRBV28
CDR3: CASSSGATDTQYF; V: TRBV19
CDR3: CASSLGWSLDTGELFF; V: TRBV5-4
CDR3: CASRLQGKWGYTF; V: TRBV28
CDR3: CASSQEGGGGVGTEAFF; V: TRBV4-2
CDR3: CASSQGTEAFF; V: TRBV6-5
CDR3: CASRNTGERYNSPLHF; V: TRBV19
CDR3: CASSYGRASYGYTF; V: TRBV6-5
CDR3: CASSGGPGPYEQYF; V: TRBV9
CDR3: CASNQKTGENTEAFF; V: TRBV6-1
CDR3: CANSLDRYNSPLHF; V: TRBV7-2
CDR3: CASSRRTTNTGELFF; V: TRBV5-1
CDR3: CASSIAHLGGPGYGYTF; V: TRBV19
CDR3: CASSFTGTGPSEQYF; V: TRBV7-6
CDR3: CASSAPGQGNTEAFF; V: TRBV27
CDR3: CASSPRRTVEAFF; V: TRBV18
CDR3: CASRFLNTEAFF; V: TRBV2
CDR3: CASSVGLAGLQETQYF; V: TRBV9